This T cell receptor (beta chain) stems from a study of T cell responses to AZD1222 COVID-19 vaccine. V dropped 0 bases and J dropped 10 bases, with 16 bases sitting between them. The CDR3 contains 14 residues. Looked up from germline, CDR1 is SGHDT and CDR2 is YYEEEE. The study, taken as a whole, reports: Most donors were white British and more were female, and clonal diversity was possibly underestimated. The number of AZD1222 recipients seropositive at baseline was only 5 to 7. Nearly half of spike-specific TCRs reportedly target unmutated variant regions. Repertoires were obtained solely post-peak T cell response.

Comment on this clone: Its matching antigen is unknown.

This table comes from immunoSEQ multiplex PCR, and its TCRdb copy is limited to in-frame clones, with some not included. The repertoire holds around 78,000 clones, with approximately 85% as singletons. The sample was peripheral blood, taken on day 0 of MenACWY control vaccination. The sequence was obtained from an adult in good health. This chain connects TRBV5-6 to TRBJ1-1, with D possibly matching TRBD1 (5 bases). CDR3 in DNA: TGTGCCAGCAGCTTGGGATCCCACGGGGCGTCAGCTTTCTTT. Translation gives CASSLGSHGASAFF.